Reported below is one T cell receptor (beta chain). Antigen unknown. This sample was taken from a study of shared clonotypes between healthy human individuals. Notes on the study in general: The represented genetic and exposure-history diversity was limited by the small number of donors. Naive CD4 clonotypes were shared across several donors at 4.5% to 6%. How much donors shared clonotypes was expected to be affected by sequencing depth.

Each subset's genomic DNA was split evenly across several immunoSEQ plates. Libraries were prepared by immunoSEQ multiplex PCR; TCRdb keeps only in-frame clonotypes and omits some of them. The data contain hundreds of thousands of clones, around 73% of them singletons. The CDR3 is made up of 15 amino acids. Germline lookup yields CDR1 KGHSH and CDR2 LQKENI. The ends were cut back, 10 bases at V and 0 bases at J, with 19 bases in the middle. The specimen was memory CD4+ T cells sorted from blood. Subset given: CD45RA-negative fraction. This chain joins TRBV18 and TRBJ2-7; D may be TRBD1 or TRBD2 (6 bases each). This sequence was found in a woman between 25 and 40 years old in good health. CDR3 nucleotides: TGTGCCACCAGAGAGGGGGGACAAAGCTCCTACGAGCAGTACTTC. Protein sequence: CATREGGQSSYEQYF.